In its sample, the clone carrying this T cell receptor (beta chain) was seen many times. This entry is derived from a study of T cells in Graves' hyperthyroidism and ophthalmopathy. Across the whole study: Peripheral blood samples were taken at initial diagnosis, prior to any treatment.

What was amplified from RNA transcripts were TCR beta CDR3 regions. A set of HTBI primers served as the primers for a first-round RT-PCR of the TCR CDR3. TCRdb processed the multiplex PCR reads anew with MiXCR; each CDR3 protein has one entry. The table records 350,000 or so distinct CDR3 sequences, roughly 15% of them present only once. Material: blood. This receptor was obtained from a woman between 25 and 40 years old with Graves' hyperthyroidism that later progressed to Graves' ophthalmopathy.

The CDR3 loop reads CASSLTGSSGNTIYF. The CDR3 DNA reads TGTGCCAGCAGCTTAACGGGGAGCTCTGGAAACACCATATATTTT. The chain joins TRBV7-2 to TRBJ1-3; no definite D call. Germline V CDR1 and CDR2: SGHTA, FQGNSA. This CDR3 has 15 amino acids. V was shortened by 2 bases and J by 0 bases, with 8 bases between the two germline ends. Looking up the rest from reference TRBV7-2 and TRBJ1-3 gives the full variable domain: GAGVSQSPSNKVTEKGKDVELRCDPISGHTALYWYRQSLGQGLEFLIYFQGNSAPDKSGLPSDRFSAERTGGSVSTLTIQRTQQEDSAVYLCASSLTGSSGNTIYFGEGSWLTVV.